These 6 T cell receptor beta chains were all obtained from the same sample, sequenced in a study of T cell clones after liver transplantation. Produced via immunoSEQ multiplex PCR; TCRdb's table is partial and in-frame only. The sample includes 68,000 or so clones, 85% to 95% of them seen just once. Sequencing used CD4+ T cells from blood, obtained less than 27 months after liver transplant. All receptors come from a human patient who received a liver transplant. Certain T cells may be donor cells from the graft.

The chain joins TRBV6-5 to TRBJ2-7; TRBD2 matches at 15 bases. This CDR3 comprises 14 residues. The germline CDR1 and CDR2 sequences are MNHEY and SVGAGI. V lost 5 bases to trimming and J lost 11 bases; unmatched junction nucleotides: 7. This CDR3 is CASSMPGLAGGEYF. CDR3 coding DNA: TGTGCCAGCAGTATGCCGGGACTAGCGGGAGGAGAGTACTTC.

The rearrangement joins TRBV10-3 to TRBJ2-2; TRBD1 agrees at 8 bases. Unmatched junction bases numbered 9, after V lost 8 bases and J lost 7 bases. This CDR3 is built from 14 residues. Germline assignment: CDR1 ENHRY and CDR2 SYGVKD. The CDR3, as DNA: TGTGCCATCGGAGGACAGGGAGGAAGCGGGGAGCTGTTTTTT. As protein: CAIGGQGGSGELFF.

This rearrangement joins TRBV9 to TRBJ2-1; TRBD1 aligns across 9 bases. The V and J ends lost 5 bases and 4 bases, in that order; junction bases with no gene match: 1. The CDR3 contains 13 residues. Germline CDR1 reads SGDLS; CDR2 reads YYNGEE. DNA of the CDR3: TGTGCCAGCAGTGGGACAGGGTACAATGAGCAGTTCTTC. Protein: CASSGTGYNEQFF.

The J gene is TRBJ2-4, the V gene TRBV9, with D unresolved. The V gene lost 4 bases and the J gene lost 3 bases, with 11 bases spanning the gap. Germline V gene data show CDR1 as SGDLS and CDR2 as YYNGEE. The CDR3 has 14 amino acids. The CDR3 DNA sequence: TGTGCCAGCAGCCAGTATGGAAACAAAAACATTCAGTACTTC. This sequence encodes CASSQYGNKNIQYF.

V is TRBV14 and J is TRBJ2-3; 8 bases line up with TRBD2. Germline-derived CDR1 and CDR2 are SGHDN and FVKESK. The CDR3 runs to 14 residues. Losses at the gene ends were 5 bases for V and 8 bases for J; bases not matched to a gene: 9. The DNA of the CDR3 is TGTGCCAGCAGCGCGAAGCCGGGGGGGTCTACGCAGTATTTT. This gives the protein CASSAKPGGSTQYF.

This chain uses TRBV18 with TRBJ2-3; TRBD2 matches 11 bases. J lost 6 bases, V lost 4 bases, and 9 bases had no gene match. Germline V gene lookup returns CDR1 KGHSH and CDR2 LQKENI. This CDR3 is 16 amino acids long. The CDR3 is CASSRASGRPHDTQYF. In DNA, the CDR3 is TGTGCCAGCTCACGCGCTAGCGGGAGGCCCCACGATACGCAGTATTTT.